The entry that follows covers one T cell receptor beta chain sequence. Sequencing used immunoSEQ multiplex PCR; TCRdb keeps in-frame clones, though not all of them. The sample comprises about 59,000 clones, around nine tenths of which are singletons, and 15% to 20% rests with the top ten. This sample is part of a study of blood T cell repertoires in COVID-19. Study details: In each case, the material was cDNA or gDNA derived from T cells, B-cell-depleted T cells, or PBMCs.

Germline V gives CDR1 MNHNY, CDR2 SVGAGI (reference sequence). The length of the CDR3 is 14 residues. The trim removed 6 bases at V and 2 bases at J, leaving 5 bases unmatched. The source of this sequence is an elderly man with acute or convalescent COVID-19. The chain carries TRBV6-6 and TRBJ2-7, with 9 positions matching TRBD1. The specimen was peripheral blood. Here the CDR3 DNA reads TGTGCCAGCAGCGGGACAGGGATGACCTACGAGCAGTACTTC. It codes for CASSGTGMTYEQYF.